Listed below are T cell receptor beta chains from one sample, sequenced in a study of T cells after yellow fever vaccination. TCRdb passed the 5' RACE reads through MiXCR, listing each CDR3 protein once. The sample consists of about 330,000 distinct CDR3 sequences, 7% to 9% of them appearing once. Sequencing was performed on PBMCs, taken roughly 46 days after the first yellow fever vaccination. The source is a man younger than 30 who received the YFV17D yellow fever vaccine. Each CDR3 is given with its conserved first and last residue. Expanded clones are given a class, and other clones once, few, many or no size at all.

v_call,j_call,clone_size,cdr3_aa
TRBV29-1,TRBJ2-5,few,CSVDNAPTSGGGKQETQYF
TRBV5-6,TRBJ2-4,few,CASSSTVNIQYF
TRBV19,TRBJ1-1,-,CASSQTGTGVTEAFF
TRBV27,TRBJ2-7,many,CASSPISMYEQYF
TRBV4-1,TRBJ2-3,-,CASSQTGGRADTQYF
TRBV10-3,TRBJ2-1,many,CAISESGLAGDPYNEQFF
TRBV4-3,TRBJ2-7,-,CASSPGPAYEQYF
TRBV7-8,TRBJ1-4,few,CASSLDRTGAEKLFF
TRBV5-1,TRBJ1-2,-,CASSPDSFNYGYTF
TRBV10-3,TRBJ1-2,-,CAIRGTGVGYGYTF
TRBV6-2/TRBV6-3,TRBJ2-2,-,CASSTGVPTGELFF
TRBV11-2,TRBJ2-3,few,CASSFTGTLEDTQYF
TRBV4-3,TRBJ2-3,few,CASSQETGVGTQYF
TRBV2,TRBJ2-3,-,CASRRTSAADTQYF
TRBV7-8,TRBJ2-3,-,CASSLRLDPSTDTQYF
TRBV4-3,TRBJ2-1,few,CASSQEKAGGSEQFF
TRBV20-1,TRBJ2-1,few,CSARGPGPYNEQFF
TRBV20-1,TRBJ1-5,many,CSARAVNQPQHF
TRBV5-1,TRBJ2-3,few,CASSRKTGSSTDTQYF
TRBV20-1,TRBJ1-5,few,CSSGQAHQPQHF
TRBV9,TRBJ2-1,many,CASSPWVANEQFF
TRBV6-2/TRBV6-3,TRBJ1-5,-,CASSPWGANNQPQHF
TRBV4-3,TRBJ1-3,few,CASSQDLGVTGNTIYF
TRBV7-2,TRBJ1-2,-,CASSRLGPAPDGFTF
TRBV11-1,TRBJ2-5,-,CASSGSSGVLQETQYF
TRBV3-1,TRBJ1-1,few,CASRLQGDTEAFF
TRBV9,TRBJ2-1,-,CASSVASVSVNEQFF
TRBV27,TRBJ1-5,-,CASREWVGGNQPQHF
TRBV20-1,TRBJ2-1,many,CSARHGGDEQFF
TRBV15,TRBJ2-2,-,CATSRAHGGGNTGELFF
TRBV12-3/TRBV12-4,TRBJ2-7,few,CASRRGDSSYEQYF
TRBV20-1,TRBJ2-3,few,CSARFQAAGTDTQYF
TRBV7-9,TRBJ2-7,few,CASSGRARDEQYF
TRBV24-1,TRBJ2-2,-,CATRSGRTGNTGELFF
TRBV18,TRBJ1-2,many,CASSRGTDYGYTF
TRBV4-1,TRBJ2-2,-,CASSQGRTGYTSNTGELFF
TRBV12-3/TRBV12-4,TRBJ1-5,many,CASSFGGNQPQHF
TRBV7-3,TRBJ2-3,-,CASSSPGDTQYF
TRBV7-2,TRBJ1-1,few,CASSPEVAGGAFF
TRBV4-1,TRBJ2-7,few,CASSHPKGGREDEQYF
TRBV5-1,TRBJ2-3,many,CASSTEGSDTQYF
TRBV15,TRBJ2-5,few,CATSRETPPLAGGPATQYF
TRBV4-2,TRBJ2-1,once,CASSQARGMVYNEQFF
TRBV20-1,TRBJ2-1,few,CSARLSSSRERRRIEQFF